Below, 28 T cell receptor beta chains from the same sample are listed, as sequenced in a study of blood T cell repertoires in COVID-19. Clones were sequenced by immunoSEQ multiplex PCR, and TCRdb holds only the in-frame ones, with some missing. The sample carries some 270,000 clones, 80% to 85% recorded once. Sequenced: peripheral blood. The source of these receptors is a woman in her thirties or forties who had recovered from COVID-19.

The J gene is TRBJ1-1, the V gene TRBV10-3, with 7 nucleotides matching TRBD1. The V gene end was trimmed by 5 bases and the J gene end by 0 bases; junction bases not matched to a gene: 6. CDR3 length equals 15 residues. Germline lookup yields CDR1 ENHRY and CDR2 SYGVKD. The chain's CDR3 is CAISKDRVMNTEAFF. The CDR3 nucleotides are TGTGCCATCAGTAAAGACAGGGTAATGAACACTGAAGCTTTCTTT.

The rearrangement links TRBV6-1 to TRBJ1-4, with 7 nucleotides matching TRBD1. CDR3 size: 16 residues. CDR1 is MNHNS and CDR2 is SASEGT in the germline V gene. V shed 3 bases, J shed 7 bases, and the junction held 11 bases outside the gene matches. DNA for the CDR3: TGTGCCAGCAGTGATTATTTAGGGGGCTCTAGTGAAAAACTGTTTTTT. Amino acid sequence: CASSDYLGGSSEKLFF.

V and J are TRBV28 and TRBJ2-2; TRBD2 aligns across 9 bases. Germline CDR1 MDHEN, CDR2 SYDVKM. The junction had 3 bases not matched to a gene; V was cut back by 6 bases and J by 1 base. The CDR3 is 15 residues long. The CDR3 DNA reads TGTGCCAGCAGAACGCGGGGGGGGAACACCGGGGAGCTGTTTTTT. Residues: CASRTRGGNTGELFF.

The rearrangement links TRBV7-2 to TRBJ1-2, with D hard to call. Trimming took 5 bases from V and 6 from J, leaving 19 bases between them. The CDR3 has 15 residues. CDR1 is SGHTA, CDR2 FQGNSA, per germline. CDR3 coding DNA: TGTGCCAGCAGCCCGCGAACAATGGGAGGGAATGGCTACACCTTC. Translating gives CASSPRTMGGNGYTF.

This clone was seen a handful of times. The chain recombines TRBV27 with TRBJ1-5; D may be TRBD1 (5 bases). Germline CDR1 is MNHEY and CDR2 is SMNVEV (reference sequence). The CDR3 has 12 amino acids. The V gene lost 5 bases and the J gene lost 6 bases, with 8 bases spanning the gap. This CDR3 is CASSLQGQPQHF. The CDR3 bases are TGTGCCAGCAGTCTCCAGGGTCAGCCCCAGCATTTT.

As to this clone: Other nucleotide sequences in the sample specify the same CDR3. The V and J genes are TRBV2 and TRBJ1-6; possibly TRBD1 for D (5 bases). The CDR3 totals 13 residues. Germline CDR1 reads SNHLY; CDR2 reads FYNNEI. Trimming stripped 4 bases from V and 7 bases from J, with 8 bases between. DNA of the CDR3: TGTGCCAGCAGTGGACAGCAGAATTCACCCCTCCACTTT. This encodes CASSGQQNSPLHF.

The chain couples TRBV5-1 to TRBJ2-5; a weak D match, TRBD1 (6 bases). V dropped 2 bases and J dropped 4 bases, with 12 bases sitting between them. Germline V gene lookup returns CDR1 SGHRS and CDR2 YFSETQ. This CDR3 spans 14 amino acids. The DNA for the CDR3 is TGCGCCAGCAGCTTAAATCTCAGGGGAGAGACCCAGTACTTC. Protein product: CASSLNLRGETQYF.

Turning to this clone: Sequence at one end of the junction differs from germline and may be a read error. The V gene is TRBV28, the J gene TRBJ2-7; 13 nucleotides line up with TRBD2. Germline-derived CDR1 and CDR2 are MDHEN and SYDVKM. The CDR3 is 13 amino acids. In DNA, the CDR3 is TGTGCCAGCAGTTCCCCGACTAGCGGGGGGCACCTCTTC. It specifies CASSSPTSGGHLF.

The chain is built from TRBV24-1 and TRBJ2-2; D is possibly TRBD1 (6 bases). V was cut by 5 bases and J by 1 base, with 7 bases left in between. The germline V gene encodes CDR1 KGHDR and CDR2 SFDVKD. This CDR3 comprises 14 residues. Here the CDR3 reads CATSARGNTGELFF. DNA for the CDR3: TGTGCCACCAGTGCCAGGGGGAACACCGGGGAGCTGTTTTTT.

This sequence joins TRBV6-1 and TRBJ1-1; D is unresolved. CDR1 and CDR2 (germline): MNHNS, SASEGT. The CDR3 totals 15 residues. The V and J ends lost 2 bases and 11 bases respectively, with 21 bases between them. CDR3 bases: TGTGCCAGCAGTGAAAGTGGAACTCCTAACCGAGGGGCTTTCTTT. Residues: CASSESGTPNRGAFF.

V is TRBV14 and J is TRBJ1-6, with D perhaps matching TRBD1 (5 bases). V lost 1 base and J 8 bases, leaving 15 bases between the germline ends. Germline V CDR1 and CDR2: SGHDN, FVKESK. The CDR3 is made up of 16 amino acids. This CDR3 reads CASSQGGGRTYSPLHF. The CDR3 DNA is TGTGCCAGCAGCCAAGGGGGGGGAAGGACCTATTCACCCCTCCACTTT.

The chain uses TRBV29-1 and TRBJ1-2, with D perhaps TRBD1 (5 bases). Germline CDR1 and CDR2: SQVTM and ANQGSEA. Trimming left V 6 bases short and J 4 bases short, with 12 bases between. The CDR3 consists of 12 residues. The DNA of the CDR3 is TGCAGCGTCGGGACTTGGAGCTATGGCTACACCTTC. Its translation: CSVGTWSYGYTF.

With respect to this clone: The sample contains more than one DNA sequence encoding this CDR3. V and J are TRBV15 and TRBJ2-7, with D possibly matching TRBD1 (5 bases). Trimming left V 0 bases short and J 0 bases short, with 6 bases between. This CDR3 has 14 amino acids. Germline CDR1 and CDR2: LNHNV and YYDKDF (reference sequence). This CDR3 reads CATSRDRDSYEQYF. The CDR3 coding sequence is TGTGCCACCAGCAGAGACAGGGACTCCTACGAGCAGTACTTC.

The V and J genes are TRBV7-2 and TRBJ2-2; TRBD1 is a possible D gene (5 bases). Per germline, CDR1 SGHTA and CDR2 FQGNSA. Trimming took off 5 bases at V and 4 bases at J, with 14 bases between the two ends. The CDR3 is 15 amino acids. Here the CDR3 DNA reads TGTGCCAGCAGCCCGAGTGGACAACCCACCGGGGAGCTGTTTTTT. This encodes CASSPSGQPTGELFF. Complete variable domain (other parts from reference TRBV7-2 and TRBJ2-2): GAGVSQSPSNKVTEKGKDVELRCDPISGHTALYWYRQSLGQGLEFLIYFQGNSAPDKSGLPSDRFSAERTGGSVSTLTIQRTQQEDSAVYLCASSPSGQPTGELFFGEGSRLTVL.

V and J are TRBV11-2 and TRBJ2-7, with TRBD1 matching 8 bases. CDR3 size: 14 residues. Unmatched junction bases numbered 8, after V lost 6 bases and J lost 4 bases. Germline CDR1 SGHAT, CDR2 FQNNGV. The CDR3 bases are TGTGCCAGCAGAACCCTAAGGGACAGGTACGAGCAGTACTTC. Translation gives CASRTLRDRYEQYF.

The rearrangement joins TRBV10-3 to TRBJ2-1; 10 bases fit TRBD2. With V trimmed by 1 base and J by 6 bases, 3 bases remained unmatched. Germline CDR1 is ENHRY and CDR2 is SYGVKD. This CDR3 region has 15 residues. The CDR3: CAISELSGGANEQFF. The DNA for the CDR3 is TGTGCCATCAGTGAGTTGAGCGGGGGGGCCAATGAGCAGTTCTTC.

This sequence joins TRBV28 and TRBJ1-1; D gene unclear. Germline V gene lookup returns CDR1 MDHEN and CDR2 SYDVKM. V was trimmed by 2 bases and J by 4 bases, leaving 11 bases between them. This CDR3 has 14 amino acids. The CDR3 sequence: CASSLVGLITEAFF. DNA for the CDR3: TGTGCCAGCAGTTTAGTAGGACTTATCACTGAAGCTTTCTTT.

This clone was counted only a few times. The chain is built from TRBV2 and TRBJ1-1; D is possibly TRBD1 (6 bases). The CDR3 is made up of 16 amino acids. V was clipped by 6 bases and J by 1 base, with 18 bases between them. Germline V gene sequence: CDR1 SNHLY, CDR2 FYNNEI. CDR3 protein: CASSYDRSGRNTEAFF. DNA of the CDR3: TGTGCCAGCAGCTACGACAGGTCGGGACGGAACACTGAAGCTTTCTTT.

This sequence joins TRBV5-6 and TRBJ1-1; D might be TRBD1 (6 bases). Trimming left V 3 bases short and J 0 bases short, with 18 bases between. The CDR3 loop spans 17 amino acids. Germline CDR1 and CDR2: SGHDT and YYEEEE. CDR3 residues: CASSSLDRRPVNTEAFF. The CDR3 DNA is TGTGCCAGCAGCTCTTTAGACAGGCGACCGGTGAACACTGAAGCTTTCTTT.

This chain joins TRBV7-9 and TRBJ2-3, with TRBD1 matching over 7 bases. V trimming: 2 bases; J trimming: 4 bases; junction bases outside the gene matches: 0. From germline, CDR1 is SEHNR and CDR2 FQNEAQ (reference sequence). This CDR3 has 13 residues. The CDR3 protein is CASSLQGADTQYF. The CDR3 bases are TGTGCCAGCAGCTTACAGGGGGCAGATACGCAGTATTTT.

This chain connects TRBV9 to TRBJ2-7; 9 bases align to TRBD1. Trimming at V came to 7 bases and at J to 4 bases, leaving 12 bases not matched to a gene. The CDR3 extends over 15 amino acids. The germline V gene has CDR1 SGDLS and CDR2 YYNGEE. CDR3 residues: CASAEGDRVSYEQYF. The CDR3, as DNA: TGTGCCAGCGCCGAGGGGGACAGGGTTTCTTACGAGCAGTACTTC.

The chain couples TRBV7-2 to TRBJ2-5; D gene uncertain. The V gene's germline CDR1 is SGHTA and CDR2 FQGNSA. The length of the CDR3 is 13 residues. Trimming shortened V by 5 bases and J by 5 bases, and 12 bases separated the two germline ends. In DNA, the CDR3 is TGTGCCAGCAGCACCCCGGGTCGGGAGACCCAGTACTTC. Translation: CASSTPGRETQYF.

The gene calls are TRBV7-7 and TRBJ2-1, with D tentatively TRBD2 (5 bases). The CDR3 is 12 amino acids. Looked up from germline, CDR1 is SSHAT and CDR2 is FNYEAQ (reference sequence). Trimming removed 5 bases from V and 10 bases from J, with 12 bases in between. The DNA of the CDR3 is TGTGCCAGCAGCCCCCGGGGTGGGGAGCAGTTCTTC. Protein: CASSPRGGEQFF.

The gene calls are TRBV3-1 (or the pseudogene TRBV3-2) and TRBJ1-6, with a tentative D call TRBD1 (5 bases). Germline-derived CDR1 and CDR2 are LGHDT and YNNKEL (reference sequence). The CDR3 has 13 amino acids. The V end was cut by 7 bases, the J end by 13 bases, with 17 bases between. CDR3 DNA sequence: TGTGCCAGCAACTACTTGTTGGGGGGGCCCCTCCACTTT. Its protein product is CASNYLLGGPLHF.

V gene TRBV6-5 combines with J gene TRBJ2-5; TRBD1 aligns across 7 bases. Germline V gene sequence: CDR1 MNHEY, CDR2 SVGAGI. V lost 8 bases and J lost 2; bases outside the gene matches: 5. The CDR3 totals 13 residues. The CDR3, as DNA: TGTGCCAGCTCCCTGGGACAGCAAGAGACCCAGTACTTC. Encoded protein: CASSLGQQETQYF.

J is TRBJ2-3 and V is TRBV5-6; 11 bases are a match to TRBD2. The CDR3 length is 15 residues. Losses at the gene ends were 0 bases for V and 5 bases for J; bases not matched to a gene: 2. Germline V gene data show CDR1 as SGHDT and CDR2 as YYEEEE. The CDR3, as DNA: TGTGCCAGCAGCTTGGTAACTAGCGGGAGAGATACGCAGTATTTT. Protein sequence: CASSLVTSGRDTQYF.

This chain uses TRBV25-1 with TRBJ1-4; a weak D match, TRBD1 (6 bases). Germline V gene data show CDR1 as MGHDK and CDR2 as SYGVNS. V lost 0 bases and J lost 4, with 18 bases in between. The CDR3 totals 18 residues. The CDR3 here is CASSEYILEQGVNEKLFF. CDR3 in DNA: TGTGCCAGCAGTGAATACATTCTGGAACAGGGAGTTAATGAAAAACTGTTTTTT.

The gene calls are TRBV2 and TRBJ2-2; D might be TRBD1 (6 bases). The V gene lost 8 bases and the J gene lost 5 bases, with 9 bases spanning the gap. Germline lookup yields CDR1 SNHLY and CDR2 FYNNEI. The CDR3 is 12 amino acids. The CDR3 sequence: CASRQETGELFF. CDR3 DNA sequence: TGTGCCAGCCGACAGGAGACCGGGGAGCTGTTTTTT.